This T cell receptor (beta chain) was sequenced in a study of blood T cell repertoires in COVID-19. As for the study in general: Some COVID-19 samples were acute and others convalescent; all came from the United States, Italy and Spain.

CDR1 is MNHEY, CDR2 SMNVEV, per germline (reference sequence). The CDR3 spans 16 residues. V lost 3 bases and J 5 bases, leaving 20 bases between the germline ends. Profiled with immunoSEQ multiplex PCR; TCRdb holds only in-frame clones, not every one. Counted here are about 250,000 clones, 80% to 90% occurring once; the ten biggest clones make up 1.3% to 1.5%. This clonotype was sampled from a man of 80 years or more with acute or convalescent COVID-19. The sample comprised peripheral blood. V gene TRBV27 combines with J gene TRBJ2-7, with D maybe TRBD2 (6 bases). The CDR3 nucleotides read TGTGCCAGCAGTTTGGTAACCGGGACTCCATCCGACGAGCAGTACTTC. Protein sequence: CASSLVTGTPSDEQYF.